The next 18 T cell receptor beta chains were all read from a single sample in a study of tumor-infiltrating lymphocytes in localized non-small cell lung cancer. The method was immunoSEQ multiplex PCR; TCRdb's version includes in-frame clones alone and lacks a portion of them. The data hold roughly 7,200 clones, with 70% to 80% observed a single time. The sample was uninvolved lung tissue not adjacent to the tumor. All receptors come from a human donor with non-small cell lung cancer.

The chain combines TRBV29-1 with TRBJ2-7; D may be TRBD1 or TRBD2 (5 bases each). Trimming left V 4 bases short and J 4 bases short, with 20 bases between. The CDR3 runs 15 residues. The V gene's germline CDR1 is SQVTM and CDR2 ANQGSEA. The CDR3 sequence is CSVGKARDVLYEQYF. CDR3 sequence (DNA): TGCAGCGTTGGAAAGGCCCGGGACGTTTTGTACGAGCAGTACTTC.

The V call is TRBV7-2, the J call TRBJ2-7, with D perhaps assigned TRBD1 or TRBD2 (5 bases each). This CDR3 contains 14 residues. Trimming left V 1 base short and J 11 bases short, with 18 bases between. Germline V CDR1 and CDR2: SGHTA, FQGNSA. CDR3 coding DNA: TGTGCCAGCAGCTTAGGGAGTCAACCGGGACGGAAGTACTTC. Protein: CASSLGSQPGRKYF.

The genes are TRBV7-8 and TRBJ2-7; D possibly corresponds to TRBD1 (6 bases). Looked up from germline, CDR1 is SGHVS and CDR2 is FQNEAQ. V was clipped by 5 bases and J by 1 base, with 12 bases between them. This CDR3 is 14 amino acids long. In DNA form, the CDR3 reads TGTGCCAGCAGCACTGACAGGTATTCCTACGAGCAGTACTTC. It is translated as CASSTDRYSYEQYF.

This clone counts as medium-sized. The chain combines TRBV9 with TRBJ2-1; D possibly corresponds to TRBD1 (6 bases). The CDR3 runs 15 residues. The V and J ends lost 0 bases and 2 bases respectively, with 9 bases between them. CDR1 and CDR2 (germline): SGDLS, YYNGEE. The CDR3 loop is CASSVDWDTYNEQFF. The CDR3 nucleotides are TGTGCCAGCAGCGTAGATTGGGACACCTACAATGAGCAGTTCTTC.

The chain uses TRBV27 and TRBJ2-1; TRBD2 agrees at 11 bases. This CDR3 region has 16 residues. From germline, CDR1 is MNHEY and CDR2 SMNVEV (reference sequence). V shed 1 base and J 7 bases; nucleotides not matched to a gene: 6. CDR3 protein: CASSLYRASGRNEQFF. The CDR3, as DNA: TGTGCCAGCAGTTTATATAGGGCTAGCGGGAGGAATGAGCAGTTCTTC.

The J gene is TRBJ1-1, the V gene TRBV9; D unresolved. Trimming pared 2 bases from V and 3 bases from J, leaving 8 bases between. CDR1 is SGDLS, CDR2 YYNGEE, per germline. The CDR3 contains 13 residues. CDR3 sequence: CASSVRGDTEAFF. As DNA, the CDR3 is TGTGCCAGCAGCGTCCGAGGCGACACTGAAGCTTTCTTT.

V gene TRBV7-9 combines with J gene TRBJ2-3; 7 nucleotides line up with TRBD2. With V trimmed by 2 bases and J by 0 bases, 5 bases remained unmatched. Germline CDR1 SEHNR, CDR2 FQNEAQ (reference sequence). The CDR3 is 16 residues long. In DNA form, the CDR3 reads TGTGCCAGCAGCTTAACGACTAGCCGTAGCACAGATACGCAGTATTTT. This encodes CASSLTTSRSTDTQYF.

The V and J genes are TRBV19 and TRBJ1-4; 7 bases match TRBD1. CDR1 and CDR2 from the germline V gene are LNHDA and SQIVND (reference sequence). The CDR3 loop spans 15 amino acids. V was pared by 5 bases and J by 7 bases, with 10 bases of the junction left unmatched. Here the CDR3 DNA reads TGTGCCAGTAGTGCTCTAACAGGGGCAGGTGAAAAACTGTTTTTT. Encoded protein: CASSALTGAGEKLFF. Combining the CDR3 with reference TRBV19 and TRBJ1-4 gives the whole variable domain DGGITQSPKYLFRKEGQNVTLSCEQNLNHDAMYWYRQDPGQGLRLIYYSQIVNDFQKGDIAEGYSVSREKKESFPLTVTSAQKNPTAFYLCASSALTGAGEKLFFGSGTQLSVL.

The chain has TRBV15 and TRBJ2-3, with 12 positions matching TRBD2. This CDR3 has 15 amino acids. Per the germline V gene, CDR1 is LNHNV and CDR2 is YYDKDF (reference sequence). Trimming took 5 bases from V and 4 from J; bases not matched to a gene: 4. In nucleotides, the CDR3 is TGTGCCACCAGCTCTCTAGCGGGAGGGCCAGATACGCAGTATTTT. It codes for CATSSLAGGPDTQYF.

The V call is TRBV2, the J call TRBJ2-7; 11 positions match TRBD2. Germline V gene lookup returns CDR1 SNHLY and CDR2 FYNNEI. Losses at the gene ends were 10 bases for V and 9 bases for J; bases not matched to a gene: 17. This CDR3 is built from 15 residues. In DNA, the CDR3 is TGTGCCACCGGACTAGCGGGTGACCTGGCGTCTTGGCAGTACTTC. It yields the protein CATGLAGDLASWQYF.

The chain employs TRBV25-1 and TRBJ2-7, with D maybe TRBD1 (6 bases). V was clipped by 1 base and J by 3 bases, with 22 bases between them. The CDR3 is 18 residues long. Germline CDR1 is MGHDK and CDR2 is SYGVNS. The CDR3 region is CASSELGVLQGRFYEQYF. The DNA of the CDR3 is TGTGCCAGCAGTGAATTAGGGGTCTTACAGGGAAGATTCTACGAGCAGTACTTC.

V usage is TRBV5-1 and J usage is TRBJ2-7, with 13 positions matching TRBD2. This CDR3 has 19 amino acids. V lost 4 bases, J lost 0 bases, and 13 bases stayed unmatched. CDR1 is SGHRS, CDR2 YFSETQ, per germline. CDR3 amino acids: CASSPVGTSGTAASYEQYF. For the CDR3, the DNA is TGCGCCAGCAGCCCGGTAGGGACTAGCGGGACGGCGGCCTCCTACGAGCAGTACTTC.

This sequence joins TRBV27 and TRBJ1-1; the D is unclear. The CDR3 extends over 14 amino acids. The germline V gene has CDR1 MNHEY and CDR2 SMNVEV (reference sequence). The ends were cut back, 4 bases at V and 1 base at J, with 10 bases in the middle. CDR3 in DNA: TGTGCCAGCAGTTCGGAACACAGGAACACTGAAGCTTTCTTT. This gives the protein CASSSEHRNTEAFF.

This sequence joins TRBV4-1 and TRBJ1-2, with 9 positions matching TRBD1. CDR1 MGHRA and CDR2 YSYEKL come from the germline V gene. There are 15 residues in the CDR3. V lost 1 base and J lost 4; bases outside the gene matches: 4. CDR3 residues: CASSQGHRGLYGYTF. The CDR3 DNA follows: TGCGCCAGCAGCCAAGGCCACAGGGGGCTCTATGGCTACACCTTC.

The chain links TRBV6-5 to TRBJ2-7; D is unclear. The CDR3 totals 12 residues. Trimming removed 5 bases from V and 9 bases from J, with 14 bases in between. In germline, CDR1 is MNHEY, CDR2 SVGAGI. The chain's CDR3 is CASSTRETVQYF. In DNA form, the CDR3 reads TGTGCCAGCAGTACACGAGAGACGGTGCAGTACTTC.

The CDR3 reads CASSAGLAGGSETQYF. CDR3 bases: TGTGCCAGCAGTGCGGGACTAGCGGGAGGCAGCGAGACCCAGTACTTC. The chain carries TRBV6-4 and TRBJ2-5; TRBD2 aligns across 15 bases. The CDR3 totals 16 residues. Trimming removed 4 bases from V and 5 bases from J; junction bases left unmatched: 5. Germline CDR1 MRHNA, CDR2 SNTAGT.

The V gene is TRBV7-2, the J gene TRBJ2-5; D unresolved. The CDR3 is 13 residues long. Germline V CDR1 and CDR2: SGHTA, FQGNSA. V gave up 4 bases and J gave up 4 bases, with 10 bases separating them. CDR3: CASSSDLGETQYF. DNA of the CDR3: TGTGCCAGCAGCTCCGACTTAGGAGAGACCCAGTACTTC. Based on the CDR3 plus reference TRBV7-2 and TRBJ2-5, the full variable domain is GAGVSQSPSNKVTEKGKDVELRCDPISGHTALYWYRQSLGQGLEFLIYFQGNSAPDKSGLPSDRFSAERTGGSVSTLTIQRTQQEDSAVYLCASSSDLGETQYFGPGTRLLVL.

This chain uses TRBV11-3 with TRBJ2-3; D is unclear. CDR1 and CDR2 (germline): SGHNT, YENEEA. The CDR3 runs to 12 residues. The V end lost 5 bases, the J end lost 6 bases, and 9 bases lay between the germline ends. The CDR3: CASSLRADTQYF. CDR3 in DNA: TGTGCCAGCAGCCTAAGAGCGGATACGCAGTATTTT.